These T cell receptor beta chains were read from a single sample in a study of blood T cell repertoires in COVID-19. Method: immunoSEQ multiplex PCR; TCRdb's copy keeps in-frame clones and lacks some. The data hold 130,000 to 150,000 clones, with approximately 85% observed a single time. Sequencing was carried out using peripheral blood. Receptors originate from a man aged 65-85 years with acute or convalescent COVID-19. The CDR3 runs from the conserved cysteine through the conserved F or W. D genes are given only for firm matches. Size tells how often a clone was seen (once, few, many) or the class of an expanded clone, and some rows leave it out.

TRBJ2-3	-	once	TRBV5-1	14	TGCGCCAGCAGCCCCGGGACTTCTGAGGATACGCAGTATTTT	CASSPGTSEDTQYF
TRBJ2-5	TRBD2	-	TRBV15	15	TGTGCCACCAGCAGAGGGGGGGGAGTACAAGAGACCCAGTACTTC	CATSRGGGVQETQYF
TRBJ1-2	-	once	TRBV28	15	TGTGCCAGCAGTCCGTACCGACAGGCAGGCGATGGCTACACCTTC	CASSPYRQAGDGYTF
TRBJ2-7	TRBD2	few	TRBV18	14	TGTGCCAGCTCACCAAGCGCTAGCGGTTGGGAGCAGTACTTC	CASSPSASGWEQYF
TRBJ2-3	-	-	TRBV19	16	TGTGCCAGTAGTATAGATGTAGGGGTCACAGTGGATACGCAGTATTTT	CASSIDVGVTVDTQYF
TRBJ1-4	-	-	TRBV28	15	TGTGCCAGCAGTTTATTTGAAAACGGTCATGAAAAACTGTTTTTT	CASSLFENGHEKLFF
TRBJ1-1	TRBD1	few	TRBV10-2	17	TGCGCCAGCAGCAGATTACCTCCGGGACAGGGGATTACTGAAGCTTTCTTT	CASSRLPPGQGITEAFF
TRBJ2-7	TRBD2	-	TRBV9	13	TGTGCCAGCAGCGTGCGGGAGGGCTACGAGCAGTACTTC	CASSVREGYEQYF
TRBJ2-1	-	-	TRBV28	14	TGTGCCAGCAGCCGTACTAGCCATCCCAAGGAGCAGTTCTTC	CASSRTSHPKEQFF
TRBJ1-5	TRBD1	once	TRBV10-3	15	TGTGCCATCAGTGACCAGGGGGCCAGCAATCAGCCCCAGCATTTT	CAISDQGASNQPQHF
TRBJ1-2	TRBD1	once	TRBV5-1	19	TGCGCCAGCAGGATCCCGAGACAGGGACTCCCCTCAGGCGAGAGTGGCTACACCTTC	CASRIPRQGLPSGESGYTF
TRBJ2-2	TRBD1	-	TRBV11-2	15	TGTGCCAGCACTCCGGCCACAGGGGAAGGCGGGGAGCTGTTTTTT	CASTPATGEGGELFF
TRBJ2-7	TRBD1	-	TRBV6-5	14	TGTGCCAGCACCTTGGACAGGGAAAACTACGAGCAGTACTTC	CASTLDRENYEQYF
TRBJ2-1	TRBD1	-	TRBV5-1	16	TGCGCCAGCAGTACAACAGGGGGCCGGGGCAACAATGAGCAGTTCTTC	CASSTTGGRGNNEQFF
TRBJ2-1	-	-	TRBV5-4	14	TGTGCCAGCAGCTTCAGGGCGGCCTACAATGAGCAGTTCTTC	CASSFRAAYNEQFF
TRBJ2-7	-	-	TRBV6-5	15	TGTGCCAGCAGTTACTCGTCGGGTCTTTCCTACGAGCAGTACTTC	CASSYSSGLSYEQYF